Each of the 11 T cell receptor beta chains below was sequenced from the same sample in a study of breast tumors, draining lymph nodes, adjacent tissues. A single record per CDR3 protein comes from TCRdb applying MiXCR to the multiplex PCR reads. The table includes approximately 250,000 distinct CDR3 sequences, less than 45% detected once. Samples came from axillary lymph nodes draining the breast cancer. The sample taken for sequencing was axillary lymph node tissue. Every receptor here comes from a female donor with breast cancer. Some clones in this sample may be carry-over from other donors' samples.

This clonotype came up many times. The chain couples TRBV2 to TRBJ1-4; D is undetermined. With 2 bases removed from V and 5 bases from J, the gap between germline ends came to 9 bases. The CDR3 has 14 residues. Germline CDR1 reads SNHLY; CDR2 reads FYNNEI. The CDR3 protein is CASSEHSTNEKLFF. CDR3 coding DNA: TGTGCCAGCAGTGAACACAGCACAAATGAAAAACTGTTTTTT.

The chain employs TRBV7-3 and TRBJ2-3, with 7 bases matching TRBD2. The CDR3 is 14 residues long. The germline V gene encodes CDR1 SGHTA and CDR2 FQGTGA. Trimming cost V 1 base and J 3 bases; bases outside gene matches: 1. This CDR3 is CASSLNGRTDTQYF. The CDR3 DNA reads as TGTGCCAGCAGCTTAAACGGGAGGACAGATACGCAGTATTTT.

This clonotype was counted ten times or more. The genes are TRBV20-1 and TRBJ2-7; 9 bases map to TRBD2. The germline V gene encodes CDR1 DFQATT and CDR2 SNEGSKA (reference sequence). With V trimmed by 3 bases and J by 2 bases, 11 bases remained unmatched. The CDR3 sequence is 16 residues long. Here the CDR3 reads CSASSGLAGPTYEQYF. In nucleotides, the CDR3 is TGCAGTGCTAGTTCTGGTCTAGCGGGGCCAACCTACGAGCAGTACTTC.

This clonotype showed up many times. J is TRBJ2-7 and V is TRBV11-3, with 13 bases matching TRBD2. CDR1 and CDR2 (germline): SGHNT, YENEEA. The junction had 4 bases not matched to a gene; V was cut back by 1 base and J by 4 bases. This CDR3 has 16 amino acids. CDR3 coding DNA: TGTGCCAGCAGCTTAGGGACTAGCGGGAGTAGATACGAGCAGTACTTC. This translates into CASSLGTSGSRYEQYF.

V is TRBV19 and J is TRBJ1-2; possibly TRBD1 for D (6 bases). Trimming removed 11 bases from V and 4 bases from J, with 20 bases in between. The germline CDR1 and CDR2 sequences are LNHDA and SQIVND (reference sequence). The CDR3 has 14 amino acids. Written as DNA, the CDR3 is TGTGCCTGTAACATTGAACAGGGCGGCTATGGCTACACCTTC. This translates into CACNIEQGGYGYTF.

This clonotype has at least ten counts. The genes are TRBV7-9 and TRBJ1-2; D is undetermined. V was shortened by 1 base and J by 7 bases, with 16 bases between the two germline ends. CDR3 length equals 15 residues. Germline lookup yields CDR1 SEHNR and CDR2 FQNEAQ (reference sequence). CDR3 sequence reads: CASSLDGSSVLGYTF. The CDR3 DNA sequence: TGTGCCAGCAGCTTAGACGGCAGCTCAGTACTTGGCTACACCTTC. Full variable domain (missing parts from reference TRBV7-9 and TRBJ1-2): DTGVSQNPRHKITKRGQNVTFRCDPISEHNRLYWYRQTLGQGPEFLTYFQNEAQLEKSRLLSDRFSAERPKGSFSTLEIQRTEQGDSAMYLCASSLDGSSVLGYTFGSGTRLTVV.

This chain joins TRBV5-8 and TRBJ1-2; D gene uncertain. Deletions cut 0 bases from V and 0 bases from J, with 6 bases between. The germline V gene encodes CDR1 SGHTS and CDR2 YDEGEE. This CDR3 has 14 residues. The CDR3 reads CASSLVLTNYGYTF. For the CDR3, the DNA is TGTGCCAGCAGCTTGGTCCTTACTAACTATGGCTACACCTTC.

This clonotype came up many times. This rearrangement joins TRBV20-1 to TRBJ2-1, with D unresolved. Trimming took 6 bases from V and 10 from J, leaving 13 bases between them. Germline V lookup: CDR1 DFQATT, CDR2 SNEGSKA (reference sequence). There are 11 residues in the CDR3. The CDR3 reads CSAPSLGEQFF. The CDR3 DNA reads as TGCAGTGCCCCGTCCTTGGGGGAGCAGTTCTTC.

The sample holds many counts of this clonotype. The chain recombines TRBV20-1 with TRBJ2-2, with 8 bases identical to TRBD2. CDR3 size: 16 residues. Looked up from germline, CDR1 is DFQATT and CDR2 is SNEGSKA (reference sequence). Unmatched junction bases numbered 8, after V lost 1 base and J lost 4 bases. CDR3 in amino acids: CSARALSGGGTGELFF. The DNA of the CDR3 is TGCAGTGCTAGAGCCCTGAGCGGGGGTGGCACCGGGGAGCTGTTTTTT.

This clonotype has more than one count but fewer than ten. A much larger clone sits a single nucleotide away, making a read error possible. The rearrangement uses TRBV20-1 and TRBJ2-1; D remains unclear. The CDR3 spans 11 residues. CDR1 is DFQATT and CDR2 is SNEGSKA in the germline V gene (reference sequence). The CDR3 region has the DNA TGCAGTGCTAGCCGTGACAATGAGCAGTCCTTC. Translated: CSASRDNEQSF.

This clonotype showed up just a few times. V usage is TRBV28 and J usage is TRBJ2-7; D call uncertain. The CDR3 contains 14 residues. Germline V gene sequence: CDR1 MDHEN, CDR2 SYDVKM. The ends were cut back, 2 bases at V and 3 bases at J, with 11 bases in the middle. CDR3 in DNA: TGTGCCAGCAGTTTAGCGGCCACGGGCTACGAGCAGTACTTC. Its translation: CASSLAATGYEQYF.